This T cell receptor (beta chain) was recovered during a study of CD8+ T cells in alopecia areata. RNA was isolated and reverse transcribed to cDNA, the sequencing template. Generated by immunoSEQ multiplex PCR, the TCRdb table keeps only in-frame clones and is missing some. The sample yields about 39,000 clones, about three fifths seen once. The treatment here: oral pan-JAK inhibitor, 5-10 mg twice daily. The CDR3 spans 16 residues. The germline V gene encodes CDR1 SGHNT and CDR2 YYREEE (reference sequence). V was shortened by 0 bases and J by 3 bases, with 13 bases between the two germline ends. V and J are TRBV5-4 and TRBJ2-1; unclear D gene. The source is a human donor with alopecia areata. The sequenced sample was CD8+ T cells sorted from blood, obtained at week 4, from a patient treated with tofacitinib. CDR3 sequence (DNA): TGTGCCAGCAGCTTGGGTATCCTGGACCTCTACAATGAGCAGTTCTTC. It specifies CASSLGILDLYNEQFF. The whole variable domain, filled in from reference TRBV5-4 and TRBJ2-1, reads ETGVTQSPTHLIKTRGQQVTLRCSSQSGHNTVSWYQQALGQGPQFIFQYYREEENGRGNFPPRFSGLQFPNYSSELNVNALELDDSALYLCASSLGILDLYNEQFFGPGTRLTVL.